These 19 T cell receptor beta chains were all obtained from the same sample, sequenced in a study of blood T cell repertoires in COVID-19. TCRdb keeps only in-frame clones here, not all; method: immunoSEQ multiplex PCR. The sample has 150,000 to 200,000 clones; 65% to 80% are singletons. Material for sequencing was peripheral blood. The receptors stem from a man aged 55-75 years with acute or convalescent COVID-19.

The chain has TRBV7-2 and TRBJ2-2; D ambiguous. This CDR3 is built from 13 residues. From germline, CDR1 is SGHTA and CDR2 FQGNSA. V lost 6 bases to trimming and J lost 5 bases, with 10 bases between them. The DNA of the CDR3 is TGTGCCAGCAGTCCGGGTAGGACCGGGGAGCTGTTTTTT. Its translation is CASSPGRTGELFF.

This clone appeared a single time. The gene calls are TRBV4-1 and TRBJ2-5, with 9 bases lining up with TRBD2. The CDR3 has 17 amino acids. Trimming took 3 bases from V and 5 from J; bases not matched to a gene: 13. CDR1 and CDR2 from the germline V gene are MGHRA and YSYEKL. The CDR3 sequence is CASSHLGGRGGDETQYF. The CDR3 DNA follows: TGCGCCAGCAGCCACCTCGGAGGGCGGGGGGGCGATGAGACCCAGTACTTC.

V usage is TRBV25-1 and J usage is TRBJ1-3, with no clear D. CDR3 length: 15 amino acids. Looked up from germline, CDR1 is MGHDK and CDR2 is SYGVNS. V lost 1 base, J lost 2 bases, and 9 bases lay in between. This CDR3 reads CASSESVGPGNTIYF. CDR3 DNA sequence: TGTGCCAGCAGTGAATCGGTTGGGCCTGGAAACACCATATATTTT.

The chain carries TRBV27 and TRBJ2-5, with 7 bases that match TRBD1. The CDR3 totals 14 residues. Per the germline V gene, CDR1 is MNHEY and CDR2 is SMNVEV (reference sequence). With 6 bases clipped from V and 2 bases from J, the junction kept 6 bases outside the gene matches. This CDR3 reads CASSGTAIQETQYF. CDR3 DNA: TGTGCCAGCAGCGGGACAGCAATTCAAGAGACCCAGTACTTC.

This clone was observed once. The chain combines TRBV19 with TRBJ2-2, with D perhaps matching TRBD1 (7 bases). Trimming cost V 5 bases and J 5 bases, with 15 bases left between them. The germline CDR1 and CDR2 sequences are LNHDA and SQIVND (reference sequence). CDR3 length: 15 amino acids. As DNA, the CDR3 is TGTGCCAGTAGTTTGGGACAGACTAGGACCGGGGAGCTGTTTTTT. Translating it yields CASSLGQTRTGELFF.

The genes are TRBV29-1 and TRBJ2-6, with D possibly being TRBD1 (6 bases). CDR1 is SQVTM and CDR2 is ANQGSEA in the germline V gene. The V end lost 5 bases, the J end lost 1 base, and 6 bases lay between the germline ends. The CDR3 loop spans 13 amino acids. Here the CDR3 reads CSVQGSGANVLTF. The DNA for the CDR3 is TGCAGCGTTCAGGGGTCTGGGGCCAACGTCCTGACTTTC.

This rearrangement joins TRBV5-4 to TRBJ1-1, with D perhaps matching TRBD1 (5 bases). Germline V lookup: CDR1 SGHNT, CDR2 YYREEE (reference sequence). Deletions cut 4 bases from V and 4 bases from J, with 17 bases between. This CDR3 is built from 15 residues. The CDR3, as DNA: TGTGCCAGCAGCCCAAATCAGGGTACGGGCACTGAAGCTTTCTTT. This encodes CASSPNQGTGTEAFF.

The CDR3 is CATSDPPGGTTNTGELFF. The CDR3 DNA is TGTGCCACCAGTGATCCTCCCGGGGGGACAACGAACACCGGGGAGCTGTTTTTT. This chain connects TRBV24-1 to TRBJ2-2, with a possible D match to TRBD2 (7 bases). Germline V gene data show CDR1 as KGHDR and CDR2 as SFDVKD. The V end was cut by 3 bases, the J end by 0 bases, with 16 bases between. The CDR3 has 18 residues.

This chain links TRBV6-5 with TRBJ1-1; D uncertain. The length of the CDR3 is 14 residues. V shed 2 bases and J shed 4 bases, with 11 bases lying between them. From germline, CDR1 is MNHEY and CDR2 SVGAGI. The CDR3: CASSYGGFATEAFF. Here the CDR3 DNA reads TGTGCCAGCAGTTACGGAGGGTTCGCCACTGAAGCTTTCTTT.

The table lists this clone with a few counts. The genes are TRBV7-9 and TRBJ1-6; D unclear. The CDR3 is made up of 17 amino acids. Germline V gene data show CDR1 as SEHNR and CDR2 as FQNEAQ (reference sequence). The V end lost 4 bases, the J end lost 0 bases, and 13 bases lay between the germline ends. This chain's CDR3 is CASSSATLSSYNSPLHF. The CDR3 DNA sequence: TGTGCCAGCAGCTCCGCCACCCTAAGCTCCTATAATTCACCCCTCCACTTT.

The V gene is TRBV7-2, the J gene TRBJ1-1; the D gene is possibly TRBD1 (6 bases). This CDR3 spans 13 amino acids. Germline V CDR1 and CDR2: SGHTA, FQGNSA. Trimming pared 4 bases from V and 5 bases from J, leaving 11 bases between. The CDR3 is CASSYGGLTEAFF. DNA of the CDR3: TGTGCCAGCAGCTACGGGGGGCTTACTGAAGCTTTCTTT.

This chain uses TRBV11-2 with TRBJ1-2; D is unresolved. Trimming removed 0 bases from V and 8 bases from J, with 7 bases in between. Per germline, CDR1 SGHAT and CDR2 FQNNGV. The CDR3 contains 12 residues. CDR3 in DNA: TGTGCCAGCAGCTTAGAACGGGTCGGCTACACCTTC. Amino acid sequence: CASSLERVGYTF.

Turning to this clone: The sample carries other DNA sequences with the same CDR3. The CDR3: CASSVGLAGASTDTQYF. CDR3 bases: TGTGCCAGCAGCGTGGGACTAGCGGGGGCTAGCACAGATACGCAGTATTTT. V and J are TRBV9 and TRBJ2-3; 14 bases are a match to TRBD2. Germline values: CDR1 SGDLS, CDR2 YYNGEE. The CDR3 totals 17 residues. V lost 2 bases to trimming and J lost 0 bases; unmatched junction nucleotides: 2. Based on the CDR3 plus reference TRBV9 and TRBJ2-3, the full variable domain is DSGVTQTPKHLITATGQRVTLRCSPRSGDLSVYWYQQSLDQGLQFLIQYYNGEERAKGNILERFSAQQFPDLHSELNLSSLELGDSALYFCASSVGLAGASTDTQYFGPGTRLTVL.

The chain carries TRBV29-1 and TRBJ1-2; 10 nucleotides line up with TRBD1. Per the germline V gene, CDR1 is SQVTM and CDR2 is ANQGSEA. Trimming at V came to 5 bases and at J to 7 bases, leaving 10 bases not matched to a gene. The CDR3 covers 14 residues. The CDR3, as DNA: TGCAGCGTTACCGAGACAGGGGGCGGGGCTGGCTACACCTTC. Its protein product is CSVTETGGGAGYTF. The full variable domain, in which reference TRBV29-1 and TRBJ1-2 provide the parts outside the CDR3, is SAVISQKPSRDICQRGTSLTIQCQVDSQVTMMFWYRQQPGQSLTLIATANQGSEATYESGFVIDKFPISRPNLTFSTLTVSNMSPEDSSIYLCSVTETGGGAGYTFGSGTRLTVV.

The rearrangement joins TRBV27 to TRBJ1-2; 10 bases match TRBD1. Germline V gene data show CDR1 as MNHEY and CDR2 as SMNVEV (reference sequence). There are 16 residues in the CDR3. J gave up 4 bases and V 6 bases, and 11 bases lay outside the gene matches. The CDR3 loop reads CASRTWGTGVGYGYTF. The CDR3 region has the DNA TGTGCCAGCAGGACTTGGGGGACAGGGGTGGGCTATGGCTACACCTTC.

Points on this clone: The junction differs from germline at one of its ends, possibly a read error. V and J are TRBV7-7 and TRBJ2-5; D is possibly TRBD1 (6 bases). Germline-derived CDR1 and CDR2 are SSHAT and FNYEAQ (reference sequence). The CDR3 covers 15 residues. The CDR3 region has the DNA TGTGCTAGCAGCTTACAGGGTCAGATTCAAGAGACCCAGTACTTC. Translation: CASSLQGQIQETQYF.

As concerns this clone: The germline gene is not matched at one end of the junction; a read error may be the cause. The chain joins TRBV7-7 to TRBJ2-5; no clear D. This CDR3 is 13 amino acids long. Germline CDR1 and CDR2: SSHAT and FNYEAQ (reference sequence). The CDR3 coding sequence is TGTGCTAGCAGCCCCTCACTAAAAGAGACCCAGTACTTC. This translates into CASSPSLKETQYF.

The rearrangement links TRBV4-3 to TRBJ2-7; possibly TRBD2 for D (5 bases). V was trimmed by 1 base and J by 2 bases, leaving 15 bases between them. Germline V CDR1 and CDR2: LGHNA, YSLEER. The length of the CDR3 is 16 residues. CDR3 sequence (DNA): TGCGCCAGCAGCCAAGGTTTCGGACCCGGGGCCTACGAGCAGTACTTC. The encoded protein is CASSQGFGPGAYEQYF.

This rearrangement joins TRBV7-2 to TRBJ2-7; D possibly corresponds to TRBD2 (6 bases). Per the germline V gene, CDR1 is SGHTA and CDR2 is FQGNSA. V lost 6 bases and J lost 2, with 14 bases in between. The CDR3 extends over 14 amino acids. The CDR3: CASSPGTEAYEQYF. Written as DNA, the CDR3 is TGTGCCAGCAGTCCCGGGACTGAGGCCTACGAGCAGTACTTC.